The T cell receptor beta chain under discussion was sequenced for a study of blood T cells in healthy people across ages (dated by TCRdb to between 2014 and 2017). Some background on the complete study: In model experiments, template switching captured about one uniquely barcoded TCR beta cDNA molecule for every two T cells. Age-related changes in TCR beta repertoire diversity were measured in the study by deep sequencing normalized with unique cDNA molecular identifiers. Four age groups were formed from the donors: young (average approximately 15 years), middle-aged (just under 40), aged (more than 55) and long-lived (around 80). For two donors (one aged 18 to 29 and one aged 80 or older), the study analyzed two additional independent replicas of 1 million unique cDNA reads from the same blood draw. Overall study outcomes, separate from this receptor: Bulk unsorted PBMC profiling prevented conclusive comparison of naive and antigen-experienced compartments. Donor CMV infection status was unknown, potentially confounding age-related changes in expanded clonotypes. As age increased, observed TCR beta diversity per million T cells dropped in a roughly linear way, and a significant reduction was already evident by age 40. Compared with the aged group, more naive CD4+ T cells, fewer expanded clones and increased TCR diversity were shown by the long-lived group, suggesting age selection. Estimates of total diversity based on one million sequenced T cells were considered lower bounds and underestimates. A strong correlation was found between observed TCR beta diversity and the percentage of naive T cells measured by flow cytometry.

About this clonotype itself: There is no known antigen for this receptor. No clone much larger than this one lies a single base away; base qualities are absent.

The donors were a few dozen Caucasian individuals from Russia, aged roughly 6 to 90 years, who were systemically healthy. Each donor gave about 9.8 milliliters of peripheral blood, drawn into EDTA-treated Vacutainer tubes. Ficoll-Paque density-gradient centrifugation was used to isolate PBMCs, with at least 7 million per sample. Total RNA, at least 5 micrograms per sample, was extracted from PBMCs with Trizol reagent. Naive CD45RAhigh/CD27high T cell percentages were measured by flow cytometry on a PBMC aliquot from every donor. The CDR3 spans 13 residues, from the cysteine through the phenylalanine. Only the CDR3 portion is preserved as DNA: 39 bases, with reading frame beginning at the first base. As encoded in the germline V gene (reference sequence), CDR1 is DFQATT while CDR2 is SNEGSKA. The library was obtained by 5' RACE. The reads were generated on an Illumina HiSeq 2500. A second about 7 to 12 cycle PCR used a sample-barcoded 5' primer and a J-beta primer mix. A unique molecular identifier was introduced onto each TCR beta cDNA molecule by a template-switch 5' adaptor carrying 12 random nucleotides. At least 3 million CDR3-containing paired-end reads were obtained from each sample. First-strand cDNA synthesis was performed from all RNA using the Mint cDNA synthesis kit, with priming by a TRBC-specific oligonucleotide. Following uracil-DNA glycosylase treatment, all cDNA underwent a first 18-cycle PCR with the universal primers M1SS and BC2_uni_R. On the authors' methods: For normalization, 1 million high-quality reads were randomly selected from each sample, with every read carrying a distinct molecular identifier. Reads sharing molecular identifiers were discarded rather than binned into consensus sequences. CDR3 identification, clonotype clustering and error correction used MiTCR with a Q25 quality threshold and the strictest error-elimination algorithm. A nonparametric unseen species model with Euler transformation was used to estimate lower-bound total TCR beta diversity. TCRdb redid the processing of the public reads, applying fastp at Q25 and MiXCR, and retained in-frame beta chains. Identical CDR3 proteins give one entry, which carries the most common genes and DNA. For this entry, the V and J calls and clone size follow TCRdb and not the study's own pipeline. The sample contains 800,000 to 1,300,000 distinct CDR3 sequences, 25% of them found a single time. Together, the top ten hold approximately 0.75% of the sample.

The same sample was also used in a study of T cells of mothers and their children. That second publication adds: Donors were nine systemically healthy Caucasian individuals: three mothers and their six children. cDNA synthesis consumed the entire amount of extracted RNA, loaded at around 1.5 ug RNA in each 15 ul reaction. Sample barcodes and 2-4 random nucleotides were added via the M1S primer in the second PCR. More than 8 million TCR beta CDR3 reads were obtained from each mother, and some 3 million reads were obtained from each child. Thymic selection shapes the output of TCR recombination in a similar way in related and unrelated pairs, and inherited differences have a minor effect. Related mother-child pairs always showed normalized repertoire overlap that was slightly higher than in unrelated mother-child pairs, though the difference was never significant. Persistent microchimeric T cell clones were not detected, at a sensitivity of around 95 clones per million clonotypes. To look for features that set related mother-child pairs apart from unrelated individuals, the researchers ran deep NGS to compare the TCR beta repertoires of mothers and children. The mean age was about 38 +/- 4 years for the mothers and around 11 +/- 4 years for the children. After adapter ligation was performed with NEBNext reagents, the libraries were sequenced on an Illumina HiSeq 2000 with 100+100 nt paired-end reads. To avoid cross-contamination, the mother libraries and the child libraries were prepared a month apart and sequenced in separate runs. For each donor, somewhere between 500,000 and 2,000,000 distinct TCR beta clonotypes were identified. Naive TCR beta clonotypes were estimated from low-frequency clonotypes matched to each donor's FACS-determined naive share, without sorting.

The sequenced sample was blood. The chain uses TRBV20-1 and TRBJ2-7; possibly the D gene is TRBD2, per 6 matching bases. The J call may be in error: the DNA end matches TRBJ2-1 better. The TCR comes from a girl aged 2-10 years in good health. The DNA is as follows: TGCAGTGCTATTACTCGGGGGTACAATGAGCAGTTCTTC. Its amino acids are CSAITRGYNEQFF.